The 3 T cell receptor beta chains given below trace back to one sample, sequenced in a study of T cell repertoires in cytomegalovirus infection. TCRdb reprocessed the reads via MiXCR and lists one record per CDR3 protein. The sample holds hundreds of thousands of distinct CDR3 sequences; over 20% are singletons and the top ten take over 15%. Sample: CD8+ T cells from PBMCs. The receptors come from a human donor in good health (CMV status not recorded). Some clones in this sample may be carry-over from other donors' samples.

This clonotype appeared a few times. The rearrangement joins TRBV15 to TRBJ2-7, with D uncertain. The germline CDR1 and CDR2 sequences are LNHNV and YYDKDF (reference sequence). V lost 0 bases and J lost 7, with 10 bases in between. This CDR3 has 13 residues. CDR3 in amino acids: CATSRDGPREQYF. The CDR3 DNA reads TGTGCCACCAGCAGAGATGGCCCTCGGGAGCAGTACTTC.

This clonotype is categorized as medium-sized (0.01 to 0.1%). The chain uses TRBV11-2 and TRBJ1-6; D call uncertain. V shed 5 bases and J shed 7 bases, with 21 bases lying between them. Germline V gene lookup returns CDR1 SGHAT and CDR2 FQNNGV. This CDR3 is built from 17 residues. DNA of the CDR3: TGTGCCAGCAGCCTGAAAGGAAGGGCTTCGAAGAATTCACCCCTCCACTTT. Protein sequence: CASSLKGRASKNSPLHF.

V is TRBV6-6 and J is TRBJ2-1; possible D gene TRBD1, 6 bases. CDR3 length: 16 residues. The V gene's germline CDR1 is MNHNY and CDR2 SVGAGI (reference sequence). V was trimmed by 5 bases and J by 9 bases, leaving 23 bases between them. The CDR3 DNA sequence: TGTGCCAGCAGTGACACACTTTACAGGGTAGGGGGTGAGCAGTTCTTC. Translation gives CASSDTLYRVGGEQFF.